One and the same sample provided the 23 T cell receptor beta chains below, sequenced in a study of T cells in Graves' hyperthyroidism and ophthalmopathy. Template material for amplifying TCR beta CDR3 regions consisted of RNA transcripts. HTBI primers drove first-round RT-PCR of the TCR CDR3. TCRdb used MiXCR to reprocess the multiplex PCR reads, holding one entry per CDR3 protein. Among fewer than 900,000 distinct CDR3 sequences, around 15% were seen once, and the ten largest hold approximately 8%. Sequencing was performed on blood. Source of these receptors: a man aged 18 to 29 with Graves' hyperthyroidism.

The V call is TRBV7-3, the J call TRBJ2-3; 10 nucleotides agree with TRBD2. CDR3 size: 13 residues. Trimming removed 8 bases from V and 5 bases from J; junction bases left unmatched: 4. Germline assignment: CDR1 SGHTA and CDR2 FQGTGA. DNA for the CDR3: TGTGCCAGCGGGACTAGCGACCTAGATACGCAGTATTTT. Translation gives CASGTSDLDTQYF.

This clonotype turned up a few times. V and J are TRBV19 and TRBJ2-4, with TRBD2 matching 10 bases. This CDR3 is built from 16 residues. CDR1 is LNHDA, CDR2 SQIVND, per germline (reference sequence). With V trimmed by 5 bases and J by 0 bases, 4 bases remained unmatched. The CDR3 is CASSSLAGEAKNIQYF. In nucleotides, the CDR3 is TGTGCCAGTAGTTCGCTAGCGGGAGAAGCCAAAAACATTCAGTACTTC.

This clonotype was observed a few times. A read error may account for a junction end that differs from germline. V usage is TRBV6-1 and J usage is TRBJ2-1; tentatively, D is TRBD1 (5 bases). Germline CDR1 reads MNHNS; CDR2 reads SASEGT. The CDR3 runs to 14 residues. CDR3: CAGRPYGVGVEQFF. In DNA, the CDR3 is TGTGCCGGCAGGCCTTACGGAGTAGGGGTTGAGCAGTTCTTC.

Many counts were recorded for this clonotype. This chain uses TRBV6-5 with TRBJ2-3, with no clear D. The germline CDR1 and CDR2 sequences are MNHEY and SVGAGI. The CDR3 covers 15 residues. The germline V and J ends were trimmed by 2 bases and 3 bases, with 12 bases remaining between them. The CDR3 DNA follows: TGTGCCAGCAGTTACGGGTTACCAGCAACAGATACGCAGTATTTT. Translating it yields CASSYGLPATDTQYF.

This clonotype came up a few times. Mismatch with germline at one junction end may stem from a read error. The chain couples TRBV7-9 to TRBJ2-2; 7 bases are shared with TRBD1. Germline V lookup: CDR1 SEHNR, CDR2 FQNEAQ (reference sequence). CDR3 size: 16 residues. For the CDR3, the DNA is TGTGCCAGCAGCTTCTTGGGCAGGGGGAACATCGGGGAGCTGTTTTTT. Amino acids: CASSFLGRGNIGELFF. Full variable domain (missing parts from reference TRBV7-9 and TRBJ2-2): DTGVSQNPRHKITKRGQNVTFRCDPISEHNRLYWYRQTLGQGPEFLTYFQNEAQLEKSRLLSDRFSAERPKGSFSTLEIQRTEQGDSAMYLCASSFLGRGNIGELFFGEGSRLTVL.

This clonotype was picked up many times. The gene calls are TRBV9 and TRBJ2-1; D not certain. CDR1 is SGDLS, CDR2 YYNGEE, per germline. The CDR3 contains 13 residues. V lost 2 bases and J 3 bases, leaving 6 bases between the germline ends. CDR3 amino acids: CASSVADYNEQFF. In DNA, the CDR3 is TGTGCCAGCAGCGTCGCGGACTACAATGAGCAGTTCTTC.

This clonotype was seen a handful of times. The chain recombines TRBV4-1 with TRBJ2-3; TRBD2 aligns across 14 bases. Germline V gives CDR1 MGHRA, CDR2 YSYEKL. J was trimmed by 2 bases and V by 3 bases; bases with no gene match: 4. The CDR3 length is 17 residues. The CDR3 DNA reads TGCGCCAGCAGCCAGCCGGGACTAGCGGGAGCCACAGATACGCAGTATTTT. It codes for CASSQPGLAGATDTQYF.

This clonotype has only a few counts. This chain joins TRBV27 and TRBJ2-1, with D possibly TRBD2 on 5 matching bases. Trimming removed 7 bases at V and 5 bases at J, with 21 bases between. Looked up from germline, CDR1 is MNHEY and CDR2 is SMNVEV (reference sequence). CDR3 length equals 16 residues. The CDR3 DNA follows: TGTGCCAGCACCCTCGGTCCTGTAGCGACACACAATGAGCAGTTCTTC. This gives the protein CASTLGPVATHNEQFF.

This clonotype has at least ten counts. This chain uses TRBV20-1 with TRBJ2-7; D not resolved. CDR1 is DFQATT and CDR2 is SNEGSKA in the germline V gene (reference sequence). The length of the CDR3 is 13 residues. V was pared by 3 bases and J by 8 bases, with 17 bases between. In nucleotides, the CDR3 is TGCAGTGCTAGCCCGGGCCCGACGTCACAGCAGTACTTC. Protein: CSASPGPTSQQYF.

This clonotype was counted once. The V and J genes are TRBV12-5 and TRBJ1-3, with a tentative D call TRBD1 (6 bases). The germline V gene has CDR1 LGHNT and CDR2 FRNRAP. The CDR3 consists of 17 residues. V was trimmed by 5 bases and J by 0 bases, leaving 17 bases between them. CDR3: CASGPRLDSSSGNTIYF. The CDR3 DNA follows: TGTGCTAGTGGTCCTCGTTTGGACAGTAGCTCTGGAAACACCATATATTTT.

This clonotype was recorded at least ten times. The chain carries TRBV28 and TRBJ2-7; 8 nucleotides align to TRBD1. CDR1 is MDHEN and CDR2 is SYDVKM in the germline V gene. The CDR3 extends over 14 amino acids. V trimming: 4 bases; J trimming: 6 bases; junction bases outside the gene matches: 8. The CDR3, as DNA: TGTGCCAGCAGTTCCCCCGGGACAGGCCCCGAGCAGTACTTC. Its translation is CASSSPGTGPEQYF.

This clonotype was counted many times. The V call is TRBV20-1, the J call TRBJ2-5, with 7 bases identical to TRBD2. Germline CDR1 is DFQATT and CDR2 is SNEGSKA (reference sequence). CDR3 length equals 14 residues. The V gene end was trimmed by 0 bases and the J gene end by 5 bases; junction bases not matched to a gene: 6. The DNA of the CDR3 is TGCAGTGCTAGAGATACGGGAGGCCGGGAGACCCAGTACTTC. It yields the protein CSARDTGGRETQYF.

This clonotype was counted between two and nine times. The rearrangement links TRBV2 to TRBJ1-5, with 8 bases matching TRBD1. Germline V CDR1 and CDR2: SNHLY, FYNNEI. V shed 6 bases and J 7 bases; nucleotides not matched to a gene: 11. This CDR3 is 15 amino acids long. CDR3 sequence: CASRTSGGEGQPQHF. The CDR3, as DNA: TGTGCCAGCAGAACCTCAGGGGGCGAGGGGCAGCCCCAGCATTTT.

The V gene is TRBV25-1, the J gene TRBJ1-1, with 8 bases fitting TRBD1. V gave up 5 bases and J gave up 7 bases; unmatched junction bases: 6. Per the germline V gene, CDR1 is MGHDK and CDR2 is SYGVNS. The CDR3 consists of 13 residues. The CDR3 is CASSWTGRYEAFF. Written as DNA, the CDR3 is TGTGCCAGCAGTTGGACAGGGAGATATGAAGCTTTCTTT.

To note about this clonotype: A much larger clone lies a single base off, so this may be a read error. This sequence joins TRBV6-2 or TRBV6-3 and TRBJ2-7, with TRBD2 matching 9 bases. J gave up 2 bases and V 10 bases, and 3 bases lay outside the gene matches. The CDR3 sequence is 12 residues long. The germline CDR1 and CDR2 sequences are MNHEY and SVGEGT. CDR3 sequence reads: CATGTSPYEQYF. CDR3 DNA: TGTGCCACCGGGACTAGCCCCTACGAGCAGTACTTC.

V and J are TRBV30 and TRBJ2-7; D is undetermined. The CDR3 consists of 11 residues. V lost 1 base, J lost 7 bases, and 8 bases lay in between. Per germline, CDR1 GTSNPN and CDR2 SVGIG (reference sequence). The CDR3 DNA is TGTGCCTGGAGTGAGAGTGAGGAGCAGTACTTC. Amino acid sequence: CAWSESEEQYF.

This clonotype was seen a few times. The chain has TRBV6-2 or TRBV6-3 and TRBJ2-1, with unresolved D. Germline lookup yields CDR1 MNHEY and CDR2 SVGEGT. The V end was cut by 10 bases, the J end by 5 bases, with 9 bases between. This CDR3 has 11 residues. CDR3 in DNA: TGTGCCACAAGTCGGAACAATGAGCAGTTCTTC. Protein sequence: CATSRNNEQFF.

The chain combines TRBV20-1 with TRBJ1-1; D remains ambiguous. The CDR3 contains 11 residues. The V gene's germline CDR1 is DFQATT and CDR2 SNEGSKA (reference sequence). Trimming shortened V by 6 bases and J by 6 bases, and 11 bases separated the two germline ends. In DNA form, the CDR3 reads TGCAGTGCGGGCTACTTGGCTGAAGCTTTCTTT. Translated: CSAGYLAEAFF.

This clonotype was found many times. The genes are TRBV7-2 and TRBJ2-2; D is unclear. V lost 1 base, J lost 4 bases, and 13 bases lay in between. This CDR3 spans 16 amino acids. Germline CDR1 reads SGHTA; CDR2 reads FQGNSA. The CDR3: CASSLVPSRGTGELFF. The CDR3 DNA sequence: TGTGCCAGCAGCTTAGTTCCCTCGCGAGGCACCGGGGAGCTGTTTTTT.

This clonotype was counted between two and nine times. Because it lacks the conserved phenylalanine or tryptophan at the end, this CDR3 is likely a read error. V is TRBV5-6 and J is TRBJ2-1, with 9 bases fitting TRBD2. The CDR3 contains 19 residues. Germline-derived CDR1 and CDR2 are SGHDT and YYEEEE. Trimming removed 2 bases from V and 7 bases from J; junction bases left unmatched: 19. The CDR3 bases are TGTGCCAGCAGCTTATTACACTGGTCGGAGACTAGCGGCCCGAATGAGCAGTTCTCC. Protein: CASSLLHWSETSGPNEQFS.

Only a few counts were recorded for this clonotype. The J gene is TRBJ2-7, the V gene TRBV20-1; weak D call: TRBD2 (6 bases). The CDR3 length is 14 residues. V was trimmed by 6 bases and J by 7 bases, leaving 22 bases between them. Germline values: CDR1 DFQATT, CDR2 SNEGSKA (reference sequence). The CDR3 DNA sequence: TGCAGTGCCCGGAGGGATCCCACGAAAGGGGAGCAGTACTTC. Translation gives CSARRDPTKGEQYF.

The CDR3 region has the DNA TGTGCCAGCAGTTATGGCAGGGACAATGAGCAGTTCTTC. Translated, it gives CASSYGRDNEQFF. This chain uses TRBV6-1 with TRBJ2-1, with D perhaps matching TRBD1 (5 bases). V was clipped by 5 bases and J by 5 bases, with 10 bases between them. Germline V gene lookup returns CDR1 MNHNS and CDR2 SASEGT. The CDR3 has 13 amino acids.

This clonotype came up a few times. This chain joins TRBV9 and TRBJ2-3; TRBD1 matches at 8 bases. The CDR3 sequence is 16 residues long. Germline V CDR1 and CDR2: SGDLS, YYNGEE. J lost 3 bases, V lost 0 bases, and 6 bases had no gene match. CDR3 DNA sequence: TGTGCCAGCAGCGTAGGGGCAGGGGGCTTTACAGATACGCAGTATTTT. Amino acid sequence: CASSVGAGGFTDTQYF.